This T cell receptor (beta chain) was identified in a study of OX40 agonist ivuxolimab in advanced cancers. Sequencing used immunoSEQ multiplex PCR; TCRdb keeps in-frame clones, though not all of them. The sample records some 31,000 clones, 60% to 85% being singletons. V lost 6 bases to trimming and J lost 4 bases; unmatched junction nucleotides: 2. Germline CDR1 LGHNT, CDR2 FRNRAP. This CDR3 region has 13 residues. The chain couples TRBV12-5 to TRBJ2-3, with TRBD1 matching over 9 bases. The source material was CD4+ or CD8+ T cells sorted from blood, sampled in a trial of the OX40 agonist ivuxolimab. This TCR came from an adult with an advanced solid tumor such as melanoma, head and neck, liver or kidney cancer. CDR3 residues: CASGQGASDTQYF. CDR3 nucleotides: TGTGCTAGTGGACAGGGGGCTTCAGATACGCAGTATTTT.